The source of this TCR beta chain is a study of CD8+CD57+ T cells in acquired aplastic anemia. Study as a whole: Mean DNA quantity obtained from sorted CD4+ and CD8+ cells was approximately 3 ug. Overall study findings and caveats: Simpson's diversity of CD8+ cells was not significantly different in patients compared with controls. Patients and controls turned out to have twenty-nine CD8+ CDR3 sequences in common.

Investigators profiled TCR beta VDJ and CDR3 from genomic DNA template. TCRdb reprocessed the reads via MiXCR and lists one record per CDR3 protein. The profile shows 150,000 to 200,000 distinct CDR3 sequences, about 64% of them singletons. About this clonotype: Its antigen is undetermined.

Unmatched junction bases numbered 6, after V lost 4 bases and J lost 4 bases. The CDR3 covers 13 residues. Germline CDR1 reads GTSNPN; CDR2 reads SVGIG (reference sequence). The chain carries TRBV30 and TRBJ2-5; 7 bases agree with TRBD1. The sequencing input was sorted CD4+, CD8+, or CD8+CD57+ T cells (not recorded which) from PBMCs. The TCR was taken from a human donor with severe aplastic anemia or a healthy control (not recorded which). The CDR3 loop is CAWKWTGGETQYF. The CDR3 nucleotides are TGTGCCTGGAAGTGGACAGGCGGAGAGACCCAGTACTTC.